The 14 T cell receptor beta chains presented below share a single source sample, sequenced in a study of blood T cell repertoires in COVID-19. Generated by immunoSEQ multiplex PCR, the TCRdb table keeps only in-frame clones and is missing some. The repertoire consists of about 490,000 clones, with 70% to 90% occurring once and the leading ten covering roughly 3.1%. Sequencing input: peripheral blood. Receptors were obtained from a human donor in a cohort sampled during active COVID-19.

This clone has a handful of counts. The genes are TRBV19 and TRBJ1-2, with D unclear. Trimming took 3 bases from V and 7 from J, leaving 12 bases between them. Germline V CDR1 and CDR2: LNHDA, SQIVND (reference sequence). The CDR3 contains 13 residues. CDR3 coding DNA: TGTGCCAGTAGTATTAATGAGGGTGGTGGCTACACCTTC. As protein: CASSINEGGGYTF.

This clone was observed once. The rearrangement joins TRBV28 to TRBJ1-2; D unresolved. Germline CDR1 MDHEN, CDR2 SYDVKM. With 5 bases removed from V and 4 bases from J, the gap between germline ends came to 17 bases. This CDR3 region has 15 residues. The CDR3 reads CASSLSFGKSYGYTF. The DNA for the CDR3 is TGTGCCAGCAGTCTTTCGTTCGGGAAGAGCTATGGCTACACCTTC.

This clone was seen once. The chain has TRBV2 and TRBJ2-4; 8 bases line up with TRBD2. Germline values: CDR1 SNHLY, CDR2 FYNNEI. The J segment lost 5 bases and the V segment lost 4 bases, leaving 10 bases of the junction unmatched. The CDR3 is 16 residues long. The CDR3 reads CASSARGGRTENIQYF. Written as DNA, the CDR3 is TGTGCCAGCAGTGCGAGGGGCGGGAGGACGGAAAACATTCAGTACTTC.

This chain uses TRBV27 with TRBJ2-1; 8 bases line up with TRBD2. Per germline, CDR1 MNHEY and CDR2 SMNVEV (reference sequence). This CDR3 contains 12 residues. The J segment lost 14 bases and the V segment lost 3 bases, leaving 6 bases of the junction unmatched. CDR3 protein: CASSFPGGGEFF. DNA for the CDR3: TGTGCCAGCAGTTTCCCGGGAGGGGGAGAGTTCTTC.

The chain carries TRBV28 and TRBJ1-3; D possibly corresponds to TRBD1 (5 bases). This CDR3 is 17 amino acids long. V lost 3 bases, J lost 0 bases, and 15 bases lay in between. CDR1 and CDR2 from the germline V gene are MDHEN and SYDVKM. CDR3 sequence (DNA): TGTGCCAGCAGTTTCTCAGGGCTCCCGAGCTCTGGAAACACCATATATTTT. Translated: CASSFSGLPSSGNTIYF.

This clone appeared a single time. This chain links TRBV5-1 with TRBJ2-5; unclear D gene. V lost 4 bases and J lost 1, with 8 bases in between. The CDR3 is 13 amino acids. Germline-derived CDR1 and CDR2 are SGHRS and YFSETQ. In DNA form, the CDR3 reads TGCGCCAGCAGCGACGGGTCCCAAGAGACCCAGTACTTC. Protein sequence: CASSDGSQETQYF.

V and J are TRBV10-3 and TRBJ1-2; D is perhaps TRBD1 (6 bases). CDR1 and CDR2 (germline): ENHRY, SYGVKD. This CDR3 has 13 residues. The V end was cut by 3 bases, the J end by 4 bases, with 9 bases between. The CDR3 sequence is CAISENRVYGYTF. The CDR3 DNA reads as TGTGCCATCAGTGAAAACAGGGTCTATGGCTACACCTTC.

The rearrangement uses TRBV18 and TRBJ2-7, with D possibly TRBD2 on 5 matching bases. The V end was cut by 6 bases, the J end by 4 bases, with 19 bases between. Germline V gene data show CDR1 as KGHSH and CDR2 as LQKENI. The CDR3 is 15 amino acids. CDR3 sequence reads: CASSPSGFGVYEQYF. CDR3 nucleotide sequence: TGTGCCAGCTCGCCTTCCGGGTTCGGGGTATACGAGCAGTACTTC.

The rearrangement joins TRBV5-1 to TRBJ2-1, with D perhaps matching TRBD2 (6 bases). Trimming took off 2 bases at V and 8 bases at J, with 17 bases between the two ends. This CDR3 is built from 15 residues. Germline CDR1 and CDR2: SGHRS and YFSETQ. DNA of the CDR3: TGCGCCAGCAGCTTCGCCCTCGGGAGCTCCCATGAGCAGTTCTTC. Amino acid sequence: CASSFALGSSHEQFF.

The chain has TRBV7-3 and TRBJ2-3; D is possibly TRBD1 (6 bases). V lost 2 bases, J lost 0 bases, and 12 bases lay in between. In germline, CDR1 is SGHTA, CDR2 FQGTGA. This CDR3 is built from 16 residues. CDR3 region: CASSLRQGSSTDTQYF. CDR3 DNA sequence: TGTGCCAGCAGCTTACGGCAGGGGTCTAGCACAGATACGCAGTATTTT.

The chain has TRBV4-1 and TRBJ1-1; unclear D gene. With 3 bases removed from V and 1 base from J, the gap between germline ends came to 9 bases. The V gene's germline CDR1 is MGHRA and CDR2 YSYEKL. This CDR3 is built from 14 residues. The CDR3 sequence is CASSHGQSNTEAFF. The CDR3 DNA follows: TGCGCCAGCAGCCATGGGCAGTCGAACACTGAAGCTTTCTTT.

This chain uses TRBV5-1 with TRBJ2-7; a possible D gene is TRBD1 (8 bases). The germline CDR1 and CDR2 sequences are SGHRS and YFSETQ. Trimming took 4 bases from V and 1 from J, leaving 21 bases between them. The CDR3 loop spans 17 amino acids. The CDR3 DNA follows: TGCGCCAGCAGCCCGGTTAATTTACAGGGGGGGTCCTACGAGCAGTACTTC. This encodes CASSPVNLQGGSYEQYF.

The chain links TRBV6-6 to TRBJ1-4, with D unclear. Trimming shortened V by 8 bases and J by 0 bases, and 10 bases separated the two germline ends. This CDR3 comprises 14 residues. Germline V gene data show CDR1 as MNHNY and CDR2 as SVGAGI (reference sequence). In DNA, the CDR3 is TGTGCCAGCTGTAACCGGGCAACTAATGAAAAACTGTTTTTT. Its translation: CASCNRATNEKLFF.

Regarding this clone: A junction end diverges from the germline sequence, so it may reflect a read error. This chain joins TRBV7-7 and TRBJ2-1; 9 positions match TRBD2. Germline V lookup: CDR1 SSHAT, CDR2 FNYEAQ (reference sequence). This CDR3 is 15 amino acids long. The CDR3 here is CASSLGIAGAGEQFF. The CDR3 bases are TGTGCTAGCAGCTTAGGAATAGCGGGAGCCGGTGAGCAGTTCTTC.